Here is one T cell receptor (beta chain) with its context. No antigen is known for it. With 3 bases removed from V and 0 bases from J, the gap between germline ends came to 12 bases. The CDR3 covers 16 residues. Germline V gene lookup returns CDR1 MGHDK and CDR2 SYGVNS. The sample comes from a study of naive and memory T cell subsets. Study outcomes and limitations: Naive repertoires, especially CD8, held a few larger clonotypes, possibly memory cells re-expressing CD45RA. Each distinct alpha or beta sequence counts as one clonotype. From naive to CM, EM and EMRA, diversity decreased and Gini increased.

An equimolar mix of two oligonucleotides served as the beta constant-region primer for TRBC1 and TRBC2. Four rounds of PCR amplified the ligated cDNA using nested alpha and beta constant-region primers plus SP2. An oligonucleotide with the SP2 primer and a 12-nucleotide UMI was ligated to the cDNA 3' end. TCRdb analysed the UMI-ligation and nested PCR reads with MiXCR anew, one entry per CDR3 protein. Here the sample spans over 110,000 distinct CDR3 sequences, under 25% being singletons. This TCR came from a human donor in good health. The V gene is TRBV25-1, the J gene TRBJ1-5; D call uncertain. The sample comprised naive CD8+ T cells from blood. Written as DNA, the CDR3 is TGTGCCAGCAGTGACAACACCCGGGATAGCAATCAGCCCCAGCATTTT. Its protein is CASSDNTRDSNQPQHF.